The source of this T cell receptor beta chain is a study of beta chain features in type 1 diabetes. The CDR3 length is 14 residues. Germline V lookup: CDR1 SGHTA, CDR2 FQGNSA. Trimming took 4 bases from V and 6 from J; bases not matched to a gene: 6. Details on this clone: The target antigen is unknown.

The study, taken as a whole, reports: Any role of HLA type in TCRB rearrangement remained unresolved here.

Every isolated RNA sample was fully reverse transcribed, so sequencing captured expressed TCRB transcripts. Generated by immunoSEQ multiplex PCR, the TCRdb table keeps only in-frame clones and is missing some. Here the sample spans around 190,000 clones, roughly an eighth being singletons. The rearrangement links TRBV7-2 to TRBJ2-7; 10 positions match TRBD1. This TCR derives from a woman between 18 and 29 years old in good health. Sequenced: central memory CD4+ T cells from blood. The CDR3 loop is CASSYRDRGGEQYF. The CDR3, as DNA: TGTGCCAGCAGCTACCGGGACAGGGGTGGCGAGCAGTACTTC.